This T cell receptor beta chain was observed in a study of patients and donors after allogeneic stem cell transplantation. Per germline, CDR1 SEHNR and CDR2 FQNEAQ (reference sequence). Trimming left V 4 bases short and J 4 bases short, with 15 bases between. CDR3 length equals 15 residues. TCRdb called the RT-PCR reads again in MiXCR, with one record for every CDR3 protein. The sample lists about a million distinct CDR3 sequences; over 15% were seen once. The sequenced material came from blood, either unsorted or a sorted T cell fraction (not recorded which). The V gene is TRBV7-9, the J gene TRBJ2-3; D is unresolved. This TCR came from a human donor who was either an allogeneic HSCT recipient or a stem cell or donor lymphocyte infusion donor (not recorded which). It is not recorded whose cells these are; they may come from a transplant donor. CDR3 sequence: CASSSRERWSDTQYF. For the CDR3, the DNA is TGTGCCAGCAGCTCCCGAGAGCGTTGGTCAGATACGCAGTATTTT.